These T cell receptor beta chains were read from a single sample in a study of T cell repertoires in cytomegalovirus infection. In TCRdb, the reads were re-called with MiXCR into one record per CDR3 protein. The sample lists about 700,000 distinct CDR3 sequences, around 35% seen once, with 15% to 20% in the top ten. Which antigens these TCRs recognize remains unknown. The input for sequencing was cultured PBMCs, taken from culture after CMV antigen stimulation. The receptor set was obtained from a human donor in good health (CMV status not recorded). Some clones in this sample may be carry-over from other donors' samples. The CDR3 runs from the conserved cysteine through the conserved F or W. Fields, in order: J gene, clone size, V gene, D gene, CDR3 protein, CDR3 DNA. D genes are given only for firm matches. A clone size is listed for some rows: how often the clone was seen (once, few, many), or a class if it is expanded.

J gene: TRBJ1-5; clone size: many; V gene: TRBV6-2/TRBV6-3; D gene: NA; CDR3 protein: CASSSGNGQPQHF; CDR3 DNA: TGTGCCAGCAGTTCGGGGAATGGGCAGCCCCAGCATTTT
J gene: TRBJ2-1; clone size: few; V gene: TRBV5-1; D gene: TRBD1; CDR3 protein: CASSTGPGGLNNEQFF; CDR3 DNA: TGCGCCAGCAGCACGGGACCAGGGGGTCTGAACAATGAGCAGTTCTTC
J gene: TRBJ1-5; clone size: few; V gene: TRBV5-6; D gene: TRBD1; CDR3 protein: CASSLKGQINQPQHF; CDR3 DNA: TGTGCCAGCAGCTTGAAGGGACAGATCAATCAGCCCCAGCATTTT
J gene: TRBJ2-6; clone size: few; V gene: TRBV12-3/TRBV12-4; D gene: NA; CDR3 protein: CASSLPPGANVLTF; CDR3 DNA: TGTGCCAGCAGCCTCCCCCCTGGGGCCAACGTCCTGACTTTC
J gene: TRBJ2-3; clone size: NA; V gene: TRBV20-1; D gene: NA; CDR3 protein: CSARPISRRGDTQYF; CDR3 DNA: TGCAGTGCTAGACCCATTAGCCGGAGAGGGGATACGCAGTATTTT
J gene: TRBJ2-1; clone size: few; V gene: TRBV12-3/TRBV12-4; D gene: TRBD2; CDR3 protein: CASSSAGGGFEQFF; CDR3 DNA: TGTGCCAGCAGCTCGGCGGGCGGGGGGTTCGAGCAGTTCTTC
J gene: TRBJ2-3; clone size: many; V gene: TRBV7-2; D gene: NA; CDR3 protein: CASSLAPGANTQYF; CDR3 DNA: TGTGCCAGCAGCTTAGCCCCTGGGGCAAATACGCAGTATTTT
J gene: TRBJ1-4; clone size: few; V gene: TRBV7-6; D gene: NA; CDR3 protein: CASSFGEGEKLFF; CDR3 DNA: TGTGCCAGCAGCTTCGGGGAGGGGGAAAAACTGTTTTTT
J gene: TRBJ2-2; clone size: NA; V gene: TRBV11-3; D gene: NA; CDR3 protein: CASSPENTGELFF; CDR3 DNA: TGTGCCAGCAGCCCAGAGAACACCGGGGAGCTGTTTTTT
J gene: TRBJ2-7; clone size: NA; V gene: TRBV4-1; D gene: TRBD2; CDR3 protein: CASSQDDLAGSYEQYF; CDR3 DNA: TGCGCCAGCAGCCAAGACGATCTAGCGGGCTCCTACGAGCAGTACTTC
J gene: TRBJ1-1; clone size: many; V gene: TRBV12-3/TRBV12-4; D gene: NA; CDR3 protein: CASSFSGGRNTEAFF; CDR3 DNA: TGTGCCAGCAGTTTTAGCGGGGGTCGGAACACTGAAGCTTTCTTT
J gene: TRBJ1-5; clone size: many; V gene: TRBV7-2; D gene: TRBD1; CDR3 protein: CASSRTGTDQPQHF; CDR3 DNA: TGTGCCAGCAGCCGGACAGGGACCGATCAGCCCCAGCATTTT
J gene: TRBJ1-3; clone size: NA; V gene: TRBV30; D gene: NA; CDR3 protein: CAWSRGSGNTIYF; CDR3 DNA: TGTGCCTGGAGTAGAGGCTCTGGAAACACCATATATTTT
J gene: TRBJ2-1; clone size: NA; V gene: TRBV29-1; D gene: TRBD2; CDR3 protein: CSAAGGQRSLNEQFF; CDR3 DNA: TGCAGCGCGGCGGGAGGCCAGCGTAGCCTCAATGAGCAGTTCTTC
J gene: TRBJ1-2; clone size: few; V gene: TRBV10-2; D gene: TRBD1; CDR3 protein: CATGRGGGQNYGYTF; CDR3 DNA: TGCGCCACCGGCCGCGGGGGGGGACAGAACTATGGCTACACCTTC
J gene: TRBJ2-3; clone size: few; V gene: TRBV6-5; D gene: NA; CDR3 protein: CASSFDLISDTQYF; CDR3 DNA: TGTGCCAGCAGTTTCGACTTGATTTCGGATACGCAGTATTTT
J gene: TRBJ1-4; clone size: few; V gene: TRBV19; D gene: NA; CDR3 protein: CASSIQGPNEKLFF; CDR3 DNA: TGTGCCAGTAGTATACAGGGACCGAATGAAAAACTGTTTTTT
J gene: TRBJ2-5; clone size: NA; V gene: TRBV5-5; D gene: TRBD1; CDR3 protein: CASSRTGTVETQYF; CDR3 DNA: TGTGCCAGCAGCCGGACCGGGACAGTCGAGACCCAGTACTTC
J gene: TRBJ2-3; clone size: NA; V gene: TRBV2; D gene: NA; CDR3 protein: CASSDQGTDTDTQYF; CDR3 DNA: TGTGCCAGCAGTGATCAGGGAACGGACACAGATACGCAGTATTTT
J gene: TRBJ1-3; clone size: NA; V gene: TRBV7-2; D gene: NA; CDR3 protein: CASSPRGTPGNTIYF; CDR3 DNA: TGTGCCAGCAGCCCCCGTGGTACTCCTGGAAACACCATATATTTT
J gene: TRBJ1-6; clone size: many; V gene: TRBV7-2; D gene: NA; CDR3 protein: CASSLRGGSPLHF; CDR3 DNA: TGTGCCAGCAGCTTGCGAGGGGGTTCACCCCTCCACTTT
J gene: TRBJ1-3; clone size: NA; V gene: TRBV19; D gene: NA; CDR3 protein: CASSIGEDTIYF; CDR3 DNA: TGTGCCAGTAGTATCGGGGAAGACACCATATATTTT
J gene: TRBJ1-1; clone size: NA; V gene: TRBV28; D gene: NA; CDR3 protein: CASSIKTAPEEAFF; CDR3 DNA: TGTGCTTCCAGCATTAAGACAGCCCCGGAGGAAGCTTTCTTT
J gene: TRBJ1-1; clone size: NA; V gene: TRBV5-4; D gene: NA; CDR3 protein: CASSLMKSGNTEAFF; CDR3 DNA: TGTGCCAGCAGCTTGATGAAGTCCGGGAACACTGAAGCTTTCTTT
J gene: TRBJ2-2; clone size: few; V gene: TRBV10-2; D gene: NA; CDR3 protein: CASSESYRLHTGELFF; CDR3 DNA: TGCGCCAGCAGTGAGAGCTACAGGCTACACACCGGGGAGCTGTTTTTT
J gene: TRBJ2-7; clone size: few; V gene: TRBV7-2; D gene: TRBD2; CDR3 protein: CASSLVYAGGGFEQYF; CDR3 DNA: TGTGCCAGCAGCTTAGTTTACGCGGGGGGGGGTTTCGAGCAGTACTTC
J gene: TRBJ1-1; clone size: NA; V gene: TRBV5-6; D gene: NA; CDR3 protein: CASSGTVGGTEAFF; CDR3 DNA: TGTGCCAGCAGCGGGACGGTGGGGGGCACTGAAGCTTTCTTT
J gene: TRBJ1-4; clone size: once; V gene: TRBV12-3/TRBV12-4; D gene: NA; CDR3 protein: CASSFGQGREKLFF; CDR3 DNA: TGTGCCAGCAGTTTTGGGCAGGGTCGGGAAAAACTGTTTTTT
J gene: TRBJ2-3; clone size: many; V gene: TRBV7-2; D gene: TRBD1; CDR3 protein: CASRKTGADTQYF; CDR3 DNA: TGTGCCAGCAGAAAAACAGGGGCAGATACGCAGTATTTT
J gene: TRBJ1-3; clone size: few; V gene: TRBV19; D gene: NA; CDR3 protein: CASSVTAASGNTIYF; CDR3 DNA: TGTGCCAGTAGTGTGACAGCCGCCTCTGGAAACACCATATATTTT
J gene: TRBJ1-5; clone size: few; V gene: TRBV19; D gene: NA; CDR3 protein: CASSIVSGQVSNQPQHF; CDR3 DNA: TGTGCCAGTAGTATAGTTTCAGGGCAGGTAAGCAATCAGCCCCAGCATTTT
J gene: TRBJ1-4; clone size: NA; V gene: TRBV7-8; D gene: NA; CDR3 protein: CASSLQSVAVEKLFF; CDR3 DNA: TGTGCCAGCAGCTTACAGTCAGTGGCGGTAGAAAAACTGTTTTTT
J gene: TRBJ2-2; clone size: many; V gene: TRBV2; D gene: NA; CDR3 protein: CASSESGTGELFF; CDR3 DNA: TGTGCCAGCAGTGAAAGTGGGACCGGGGAGCTGTTTTTT
J gene: TRBJ2-7; clone size: NA; V gene: TRBV7-4; D gene: NA; CDR3 protein: CASSLGRHPLYF; CDR3 DNA: TGTGCCAGCAGCCTTGGAAGACATCCCTTATACTTC
J gene: TRBJ2-1; clone size: NA; V gene: TRBV19; D gene: TRBD2; CDR3 protein: CASSSWTSGTKDEQFF; CDR3 DNA: TGTGCCAGTAGCAGCTGGACTAGCGGGACAAAAGATGAGCAGTTCTTC
J gene: TRBJ2-5; clone size: NA; V gene: TRBV7-2; D gene: NA; CDR3 protein: CASSLMGTQYF; CDR3 DNA: TGTGCCAGCAGCTTAATGGGGACCCAGTACTTC
J gene: TRBJ1-3; clone size: NA; V gene: TRBV28; D gene: NA; CDR3 protein: CASSLYLGGSSGNTIYF; CDR3 DNA: TGTGCCAGCAGTCTCTATTTGGGTGGGAGCTCTGGAAACACCATATATTTT
J gene: TRBJ1-2; clone size: few; V gene: TRBV28; D gene: TRBD1; CDR3 protein: CASWWRGQPYGYTF; CDR3 DNA: TGTGCCAGCTGGTGGAGGGGACAGCCCTATGGCTACACCTTC
J gene: TRBJ2-5; clone size: once; V gene: TRBV7-6; D gene: NA; CDR3 protein: CASSLVSLVRQGETQYF; CDR3 DNA: TGTGCCAGCAGCTTAGTGTCTCTGGTTAGGCAGGGGGAGACCCAGTACTTC
J gene: TRBJ2-7; clone size: once; V gene: TRBV6-1; D gene: NA; CDR3 protein: CASSERPWGEQYF; CDR3 DNA: TGTGCCAGCAGTGAACGGCCCTGGGGCGAGCAGTACTTC
J gene: TRBJ2-5; clone size: few; V gene: TRBV2; D gene: TRBD1; CDR3 protein: CASSERTGVDETQYF; CDR3 DNA: TGTGCCAGCAGTGAAAGGACAGGGGTGGATGAGACCCAGTACTTC
J gene: TRBJ2-7; clone size: few; V gene: TRBV7-6; D gene: NA; CDR3 protein: CASSQGREAPYEQYF; CDR3 DNA: TGTGCCAGCAGCCAGGGACGCGAGGCCCCCTACGAGCAGTACTTC
J gene: TRBJ1-1; clone size: NA; V gene: TRBV25-1; D gene: NA; CDR3 protein: CASSSQDYTEAFF; CDR3 DNA: TGTGCCAGCAGTTCACAGGATTACACTGAAGCTTTCTTT
J gene: TRBJ2-3; clone size: NA; V gene: TRBV5-5; D gene: NA; CDR3 protein: CASRPRHTAVVDTQYF; CDR3 DNA: TGTGCCAGCAGACCTAGGCACACCGCCGTAGTAGATACGCAGTATTTT
J gene: TRBJ2-5; clone size: NA; V gene: TRBV7-9; D gene: TRBD1; CDR3 protein: CASSGTGAQETQYF; CDR3 DNA: TGTGCCAGCAGCGGGACAGGGGCACAAGAGACCCAGTACTTC
J gene: TRBJ1-6; clone size: NA; V gene: TRBV6-1; D gene: NA; CDR3 protein: CASSGRGTYNSPLHF; CDR3 DNA: TGTGCCAGCAGTGGTCGAGGGACCTATAATTCACCCCTCCACTTT
J gene: TRBJ1-4; clone size: many; V gene: TRBV7-2; D gene: NA; CDR3 protein: CASSLDYRTAGRGEKLFF; CDR3 DNA: TGTGCCAGCAGCCTAGACTACAGGACGGCGGGGCGCGGTGAAAAACTGTTTTTT
J gene: TRBJ2-1; clone size: few; V gene: TRBV7-9; D gene: NA; CDR3 protein: CASSGSGVHEQFF; CDR3 DNA: TGTGCCAGCAGCGGTAGTGGGGTGCATGAGCAGTTCTTC
J gene: TRBJ1-2; clone size: many; V gene: TRBV2; D gene: TRBD1; CDR3 protein: CASSVGQGYGYTF; CDR3 DNA: TGTGCCAGCAGTGTGGGACAGGGCTATGGCTACACCTTC
J gene: TRBJ1-1; clone size: NA; V gene: TRBV5-1; D gene: NA; CDR3 protein: CASSLAGDGPPEAFF; CDR3 DNA: TGCGCCAGCAGCTTGGCCGGGGACGGACCTCCTGAAGCTTTCTTT
J gene: TRBJ2-7; clone size: once; V gene: TRBV29-1; D gene: TRBD2; CDR3 protein: CSVVGGGIAYEQYF; CDR3 DNA: TGCAGCGTTGTAGGCGGGGGGATCGCCTACGAGCAGTACTTC
J gene: TRBJ2-3; clone size: few; V gene: TRBV7-9; D gene: TRBD1; CDR3 protein: CASRSRLYGTGEHSSTDTQYF; CDR3 DNA: TGTGCCAGCAGATCCCGGCTATACGGGACAGGGGAACATTCTAGCACAGATACGCAGTATTTT
J gene: TRBJ1-2; clone size: NA; V gene: TRBV12-3/TRBV12-4; D gene: NA; CDR3 protein: CASSWDTGVITSGYTF; CDR3 DNA: TGTGCCAGCAGTTGGGACACGGGTGTCATTACTTCTGGCTACACCTTC
J gene: TRBJ1-2; clone size: NA; V gene: TRBV7-2; D gene: NA; CDR3 protein: CASSSKSGFGYGYTF; CDR3 DNA: TGTGCCAGCAGCTCGAAGTCAGGTTTTGGATATGGCTACACCTTC
J gene: TRBJ2-4; clone size: few; V gene: TRBV2; D gene: NA; CDR3 protein: CASRPVTSAKNIQYF; CDR3 DNA: TGTGCCAGCAGGCCAGTTACTAGCGCCAAAAACATTCAGTACTTC
J gene: TRBJ1-2; clone size: NA; V gene: TRBV20-1; D gene: TRBD1; CDR3 protein: CSALQGAGYGYTF; CDR3 DNA: TGCAGTGCTCTCCAGGGGGCGGGGTATGGCTACACCTTC
J gene: TRBJ1-4; clone size: few; V gene: TRBV6-1; D gene: TRBD1; CDR3 protein: CASRPNIGTGARTNEKLFF; CDR3 DNA: TGTGCCAGCAGGCCCAATATCGGAACAGGGGCGCGAACTAATGAAAAACTGTTTTTT